This TCR beta chain came from a study of metastatic and nonmetastatic thyroid tumors. On this clone itself: Germline is not matched at one junction end, which may reflect a read error.

Germline CDR1 reads MNHNS; CDR2 reads SASEGT. This CDR3 is built from 13 residues. TCRdb redid the clone calls on the PCR reads using MiXCR. The data show 24,000 or so clones, approximately 9.9% seen once. Ahead of thyroid surgery, no patient had received treatment of any kind. The sequenced sample was blood. The clonotype was recovered from a female donor with papillary thyroid cancer or a benign thyroid nodule (not recorded which). Some clones in this sample may be carry-over from other donors' samples. The chain has TRBV6-1 and TRBJ2-2; maybe TRBD2 (6 bases). The CDR3 sequence: CASSHLVTGGLFF. As DNA, the CDR3 is TGTGCCAGCAGTCATCTGGTCACCGGGGGGCTGTTTTTT.